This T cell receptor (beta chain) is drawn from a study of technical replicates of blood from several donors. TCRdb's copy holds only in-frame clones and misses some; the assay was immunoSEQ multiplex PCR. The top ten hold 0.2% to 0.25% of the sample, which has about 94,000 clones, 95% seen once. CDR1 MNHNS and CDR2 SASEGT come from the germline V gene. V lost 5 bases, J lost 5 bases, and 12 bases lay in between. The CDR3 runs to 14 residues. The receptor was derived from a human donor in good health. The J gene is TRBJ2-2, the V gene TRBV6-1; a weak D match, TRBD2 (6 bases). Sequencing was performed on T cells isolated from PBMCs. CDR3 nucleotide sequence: TGTGCCAGCAGTCCCGGGACTTATACCGGGGAGCTGTTTTTT. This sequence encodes CASSPGTYTGELFF.